This section outlines one T cell receptor beta chain sequence together with its context. The data were obtained in a study of cytomegalovirus exposure and HLA in healthy donors. Germline CDR1 and CDR2: LNHDA and SQIVND (reference sequence). The V and J ends lost 6 bases and 5 bases respectively, with 13 bases between them. The CDR3 contains 13 residues. Primers: 60 Vbeta forward and 13 Jbeta reverse. The assay was immunoSEQ multiplex PCR, and TCRdb's table has in-frame clones only and misses some. The repertoire holds roughly 150,000 clones, with nearly 80% as singletons. The chain links TRBV19 to TRBJ2-5, with TRBD2 as a possible D gene (5 bases). The receptor comes from a woman under 40 in good health and CMV-seronegative. Sequenced: PBMCs. CDR3 in DNA: TGTGCCAGTAGGAGCGGAGTCGGGGAGACCCAGTACTTC. Protein sequence: CASRSGVGETQYF. Full variable domain (rest looked up from reference TRBV19 and TRBJ2-5): DGGITQSPKYLFRKEGQNVTLSCEQNLNHDAMYWYRQDPGQGLRLIYYSQIVNDFQKGDIAEGYSVSREKKESFPLTVTSAQKNPTAFYLCASRSGVGETQYFGPGTRLLVL.